A single sample gave rise to the 6 T cell receptor beta chains below, sequenced in a study of blood T cell repertoires in COVID-19 (TCRdb year 2020). The library relied on the immunoSEQ multiplex PCR assay. TCRdb retrieved this table from immuneACCESS and kept in-frame rearrangements only. Not all clones are present; in checked studies, unresolved V genes account for under half, and no reason is known for the remainder. Counted in this sample were around 87,000 clones; about 75% of them appeared once. Around 10% of the sample is taken by the ten largest. Input material: peripheral blood. The receptors originated from a woman older than 75 with acute or convalescent COVID-19.

The chain carries TRBV28 and TRBJ1-5; 7 bases line up with TRBD1. The CDR3 is 14 amino acids. The V gene end was trimmed by 8 bases and the J gene end by 2 bases; junction bases not matched to a gene: 6. Germline V lookup: CDR1 MDHEN, CDR2 SYDVKM. The CDR3 loop reads CASRNRGGNQPQHF. CDR3 nucleotides: TGTGCCAGCCGGAACAGGGGAGGCAATCAGCCCCAGCATTTT.

This clone was recorded only once. The chain is built from TRBV18 and TRBJ1-4; 12 bases map to TRBD1. The CDR3 consists of 14 residues. The V segment lost 6 bases and the J segment 7 bases; nucleotides outside the gene matches: 3. CDR1 and CDR2 (germline): KGHSH, LQKENI. Here the CDR3 reads CASSRDRGPEKLFF. The CDR3 DNA reads as TGTGCCAGCTCGCGGGACAGGGGGCCTGAAAAACTGTTTTTT.

V gene TRBV10-3 combines with J gene TRBJ2-3; 8 bases fit TRBD2. The CDR3 totals 13 residues. Germline CDR1 and CDR2: ENHRY and SYGVKD. The V and J ends lost 8 bases and 5 bases, in that order; junction bases with no gene match: 6. DNA of the CDR3: TGTGCCATCTCGGCGGGGGGTTTAGATACGCAGTATTTT. Translated, it gives CAISAGGLDTQYF.

This clone was counted only a few times. The chain joins TRBV7-3 to TRBJ2-1; TRBD2 agrees at 10 bases. CDR1 is SGHTA and CDR2 is FQGTGA in the germline V gene. The CDR3 covers 16 residues. V lost 5 bases to trimming and J lost 6 bases; unmatched junction nucleotides: 10. The CDR3 sequence: CASSPMPSGSLNEQFF. In DNA form, the CDR3 reads TGTGCCAGCAGCCCTATGCCTAGCGGGAGCCTCAATGAGCAGTTCTTC.

The chain is built from TRBV5-1 and TRBJ1-4; D is unresolved. The germline CDR1 and CDR2 sequences are SGHRS and YFSETQ. V lost 4 bases and J lost 7, with 17 bases in between. The CDR3 consists of 15 residues. CDR3 region: CASSLGGVRSEKLFF. CDR3 DNA: TGCGCCAGCAGCCTGGGCGGGGTGAGGTCTGAAAAACTGTTTTTT.

The chain couples TRBV6-1 to TRBJ2-1, with 15 positions matching TRBD2. The CDR3 is 15 residues long. Germline CDR1 MNHNS, CDR2 SASEGT. V gave up 5 bases and J gave up 9 bases; unmatched junction bases: 5. Here the CDR3 reads CASSPGLAGGVEQFF. The CDR3 nucleotides read TGTGCCAGCAGTCCTGGACTAGCGGGGGGGGTTGAGCAGTTCTTC.